This T cell receptor (beta chain) was observed in a study of blood T cell repertoires in COVID-19. Study context: T cells, B-cell-depleted T cells, or PBMCs provided the cDNA or gDNA that served as material.

Across about two dozen US areas, participants ranged in age from 18 to 89 years. Cohort assignment relied on participant-reported clinical history. Two negative PCRs, clearance, or symptom resolution had been documented for recovered Cohort 3 donors. The method was immunoSEQ multiplex PCR; TCRdb's version includes in-frame clones alone and lacks a portion of them. This sample has 310,000 or so clones, with nearly 90% found just once. Germline V gives CDR1 GTSNPN, CDR2 SVGIG (reference sequence). Trimming cost V 3 bases and J 6 bases, with 13 bases left between them. This CDR3 has 13 residues. The gene calls are TRBV30 and TRBJ2-3; weak D call: TRBD2 (5 bases). Sequencing was done on a sample of PBMCs or T cells enriched from blood (not recorded which). The receptor comes from a woman younger than 45 who had recovered from COVID-19. The CDR3 protein is CAWRRVPADTQYF. The CDR3 region has the DNA TGTGCCTGGAGGAGGGTCCCGGCGGATACGCAGTATTTT.